The clone carrying this T cell receptor (beta chain) has a single count. Its antigen remains unknown. These data belong to a study of T cell clonotyping in hematopoietic cell transplantation. Deletions cut 0 bases from V and 4 bases from J, with 6 bases between. Germline loops: CDR1 MNHNY, CDR2 SVGAGI (reference sequence). The length of the CDR3 is 13 residues. Time point described: recipient sample about 28 days before transplant, after cytoreduction. Overall study results and limits: At the given depth, recipient repertoires were over 97% de novo clonotypes. After transplant, recipient diversity fell while pathologically expanded clonotypes grew through day 180.

Sequencing was performed with immunoSEQ multiplex PCR; in TCRdb, only in-frame clones are kept and a portion is missing. Counted here are some 30,000 clones, 70% to 75% occurring once; the ten biggest clones make up about 6.5%. The TCR sequence derives from a man aged 45-60 years with myelodysplastic syndrome. Some clones in this sample may be carry-over from other donors' samples. The chain combines TRBV6-6 with TRBJ1-2, with D hard to call. The specimen was peripheral blood mononuclear cells, collected before stem cell transplant. In DNA, the CDR3 is TGTGCCAGCAGTTACTCTAGTACCTATGGCTACACCTTC. As protein: CASSYSSTYGYTF.